This T cell receptor beta chain was sequenced for a study of blood T cell repertoires in COVID-19. Across the whole study: Sites in the United States, Italy and Spain provided acute and convalescent COVID-19 samples. PBMCs, B-cell-depleted T cells, or T cells were the source of the cDNA or gDNA that made up the material.

Seattle patients were enrolled while actively infected and followed longitudinally. Authors' data handling: Using reference gene primer amplification, nucleated cell counts were estimated. TCRdb's copy holds only in-frame clones and misses some; the assay was immunoSEQ multiplex PCR. V, J and clone size reflect that table, while D and trimming were determined from the DNA. Of under 400,000 clones listed, roughly nine tenths are singletons. The CDR3 runs to 14 residues. The V gene's germline CDR1 is SGHNT and CDR2 YYREEE (reference sequence). The ends lost 4 bases at V and 6 bases at J; junction bases unmatched: 6.

Sequencing was carried out using peripheral blood. The chain employs TRBV5-4 and TRBJ1-4; 7 bases line up with TRBD1. The clonotype comes from a woman aged 60-75 years with COVID-19, enrolled during active disease. CDR3 loop: CASSRGGGYEKLFF. The CDR3 nucleotides read TGTGCCAGCAGCAGAGGGGGCGGGTATGAAAAACTGTTTTTT.